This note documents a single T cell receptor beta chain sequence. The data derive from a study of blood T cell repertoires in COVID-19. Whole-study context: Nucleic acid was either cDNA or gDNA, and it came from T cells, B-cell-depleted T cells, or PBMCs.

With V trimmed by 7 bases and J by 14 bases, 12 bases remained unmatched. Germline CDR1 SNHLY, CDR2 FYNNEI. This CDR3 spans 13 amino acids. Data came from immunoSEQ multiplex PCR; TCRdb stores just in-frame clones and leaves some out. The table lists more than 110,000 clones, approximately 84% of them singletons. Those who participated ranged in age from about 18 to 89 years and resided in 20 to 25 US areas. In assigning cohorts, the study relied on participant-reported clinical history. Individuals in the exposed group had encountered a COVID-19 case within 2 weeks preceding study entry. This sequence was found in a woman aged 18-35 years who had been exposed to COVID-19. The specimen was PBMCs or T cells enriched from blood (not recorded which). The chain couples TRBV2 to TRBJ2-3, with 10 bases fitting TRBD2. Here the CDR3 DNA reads TGTGCCAGCACCTACTTTGGACTAGCGGCGGCGTATTTT. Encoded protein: CASTYFGLAAAYF.